This T cell receptor beta chain was recorded in a study of T cell repertoires in cytomegalovirus infection. Turning to the study itself: An indication of both CMV infection and matching HLA type came from public TCR beta signatures. Study conclusions and caveats: HLA-C-restricted CMV-specific TCR beta clonotypes were dominant in the ex vivo response.

The CDR3 spans 14 residues. Germline CDR1 is DFQATT and CDR2 is SNEGSKA (reference sequence). The ends were cut back, 1 base at V and 4 bases at J, with 13 bases in the middle. TCRdb reprocessed the reads with MiXCR, giving one entry per CDR3 protein. The sample consists of approximately 250,000 distinct CDR3 sequences, approximately 8.3% of them appearing once. Many counts were recorded for this clonotype. Antigen specificity is unknown. Sequencing input: PBMCs. J is TRBJ1-1 and V is TRBV20-1; D might be TRBD1 (5 bases). This sequence was found in a human donor in good health (CMV status not recorded). Some clones in this sample may be carry-over from other donors' samples. The CDR3 loop reads CSARGGARVTEAFF. The DNA of the CDR3 is TGCAGTGCTAGAGGAGGGGCCAGGGTCACTGAAGCTTTCTTT.